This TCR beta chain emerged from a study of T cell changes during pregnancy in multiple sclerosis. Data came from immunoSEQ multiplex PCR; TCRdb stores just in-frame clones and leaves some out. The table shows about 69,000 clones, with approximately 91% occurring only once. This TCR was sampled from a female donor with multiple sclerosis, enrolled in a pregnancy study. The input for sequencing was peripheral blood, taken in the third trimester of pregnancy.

CDR3 nucleotide sequence: TGTGCCAGCAGTGTCGAGGGCAGAGCTAACTATGGCTACACCTTC. Its translation: CASSVEGRANYGYTF. J is TRBJ1-2 and V is TRBV6-5; no definite D call. This CDR3 region has 15 residues. Germline CDR1 reads MNHEY; CDR2 reads SVGAGI. Trimming shortened V by 5 bases and J by 0 bases, and 13 bases separated the two germline ends.